Each of the 4 T cell receptor beta chains below was sequenced from the same sample in a study of shared clonotypes between healthy human individuals. This table comes from immunoSEQ multiplex PCR, and its TCRdb copy is limited to in-frame clones, with some not included. Counted here are about 340,000 clones, over 70% occurring once; the ten biggest clones make up around 9.3%. The sample was memory CD4+ T cells sorted from blood. The subset was: CD45RA-negative fraction. Receptor source: a man aged 25-45 years in good health.

The rearrangement links TRBV11-3 to TRBJ2-2; D gene uncertain. Germline CDR1 reads SGHNT; CDR2 reads YENEEA. This CDR3 contains 13 residues. V lost 4 bases and J 5 bases, leaving 8 bases between the germline ends. CDR3 in amino acids: CASSSRETGELFF. The CDR3 DNA reads TGTGCCAGCAGCTCCCGAGAGACCGGGGAGCTGTTTTTT.

By sample share, this clone is medium-sized (0.01 to 0.1%). The rearrangement joins TRBV19 to TRBJ2-1, with 10 bases fitting TRBD1. Germline loops: CDR1 LNHDA, CDR2 SQIVND (reference sequence). The V gene end was trimmed by 3 bases and the J gene end by 7 bases; junction bases not matched to a gene: 6. There are 15 residues in the CDR3. CDR3 coding DNA: TGTGCCAGTAGTATTTCACGGACAGGGGGGAATGAGCAGTTCTTC. Amino acids: CASSISRTGGNEQFF.

The rearrangement joins TRBV7-8 to TRBJ2-1; 7 nucleotides align to TRBD1. The CDR3 runs 16 residues. CDR1 and CDR2 from the germline V gene are SGHVS and FQNEAQ. The trim removed 5 bases at V and 0 bases at J, leaving 7 bases unmatched. DNA of the CDR3: TGTGCCAGCAGCAAACGGACAGGCAGCTCCTACAATGAGCAGTTCTTC. Translation gives CASSKRTGSSYNEQFF.

Note on this clone: A junction boundary mismatches the germline segment, possibly from a read error. The J gene is TRBJ2-2, the V gene TRBV28; 14 bases match TRBD2. The CDR3 runs to 16 residues. The germline V gene encodes CDR1 MDHEN and CDR2 SYDVKM. CDR3 nucleotide sequence: TGTGCCAGCAGATCGGGACTAGCGGGAGTTACCGGGGAGCTGCTTTTT. Its translation: CASRSGLAGVTGELLF. The variable domain in full, with the rest retrieved from reference TRBV28 and TRBJ2-2, is DVKVTQSSRYLVKRTGEKVFLECVQDMDHENMFWYRQDPGLGLRLIYFSYDVKMKEKGDIPEGYSVSREKKERFSLILESASTNQTSMYLCASRSGLAGVTGELLFGEGSRLTVL.